This T cell receptor beta chain derives from a study of cytomegalovirus exposure and HLA in healthy donors. The PCR contained 60 Vbeta and 13 Jbeta primers. Repertoires were generated with immunoSEQ multiplex PCR, while TCRdb's copy carries only in-frame clones and drops some. The sample has around 100,000 clones, 50% to 70% seen once. This clone was seen more than once but under ten times. The V gene's germline CDR1 is LNHDA and CDR2 SQIVND (reference sequence). V was shortened by 11 bases and J by 0 bases, with 14 bases between the two germline ends. The CDR3 covers 14 residues. This clonotype originated in a human donor in good health. The sample taken for sequencing was PBMCs. This chain connects TRBV19 to TRBJ2-1, with D uncertain. CDR3 residues: CASSGGSSYNEQFF. CDR3 in DNA: TGTGCCTCGTCCGGCGGAAGCTCCTACAATGAGCAGTTCTTC. The complete variable domain, with remaining parts taken from reference TRBV19 and TRBJ2-1, reads DGGITQSPKYLFRKEGQNVTLSCEQNLNHDAMYWYRQDPGQGLRLIYYSQIVNDFQKGDIAEGYSVSREKKESFPLTVTSAQKNPTAFYLCASSGGSSYNEQFFGPGTRLTVL.